This entry describes one TCR beta chain. Its cognate antigen is unknown. V was pared by 4 bases and J by 5 bases, with 10 bases of the junction left unmatched. Germline CDR1 SQVTM, CDR2 ANQGSEA. The CDR3 sequence is 14 residues long. The sample originates from a study of identical twins. With template switching, a universal primer site was added, and the cDNA carried unique molecular identifiers. TCRdb used MiXCR to reprocess the 5' RACE reads, holding one entry per CDR3 protein. The data hold around 490,000 distinct CDR3 sequences, with roughly 15% observed a single time. Study-wide results and limits: Cord blood's abundant beta clonotypes had fewer insertions, unlike memory repertoires. The study found excess low generation probability among twin-shared out-of-frame alpha sequences.

This sample was shared with a second study, whose subject was yellow fever vaccine responses in identical twins. As that report states: Among the twins, the vaccine T cell response reportedly seemed partly convergent and partly personalized.

V is TRBV29-1 and J is TRBJ2-7, with 8 bases identical to TRBD2. The TCR comes from a woman under 30 in good health. Specimen: CD4+ T cells sorted from blood. The CDR3 protein is CSVGPGLAGNEQYF. As DNA, the CDR3 is TGCAGCGTTGGGCCCGGACTAGCAGGCAACGAGCAGTACTTC.